This record covers a single T cell receptor (beta chain). These data come from a study of blood T cell repertoires in COVID-19. Study at large: Samples came from the United States, Italy and Spain, spanning acute and convalescent COVID-19. PBMCs, B-cell-depleted T cells, or T cells were the source of the cDNA or gDNA that made up the material.

The germline V and J ends were trimmed by 0 bases and 2 bases, with 16 bases remaining between them. Germline V gene data show CDR1 as SGHRS and CDR2 as YFSETQ. This CDR3 region has 17 residues. Original processing notes: It was from reference gene primer amplification that nucleated cell counts were estimated. The table came from immunoSEQ multiplex PCR; TCRdb's copy has only in-frame clones and leaves some out. The V and J calls and the clone size are those of that table, but D and trimming were determined from the DNA. The table records approximately 54,000 clones, roughly 88% of them present only once.

This sequence joins TRBV5-1 and TRBJ2-3, with a possible D match to TRBD1 (5 bases). This sequence originates from a human donor in a cohort sampled during active COVID-19. Sequencing was done on a sample of peripheral blood. The CDR3 protein is CASSLVTDHLNTDTQYF. CDR3 bases: TGCGCCAGCAGCTTGGTGACAGACCATCTAAACACAGATACGCAGTATTTT.